What follows is one T cell receptor (beta chain) and its context. This entry belongs to a study of blood T cell repertoires in COVID-19. Across the study: T cells, B-cell-depleted T cells, or PBMCs provided the cDNA or gDNA that served as material.

Some clones are missing from TCRdb's copy, which holds only in-frame ones; the method was immunoSEQ multiplex PCR. The data hold 150,000 to 160,000 clones, with 84% observed a single time. The sequence was obtained from a woman aged 50 to 60 with acute or convalescent COVID-19. The sample taken for sequencing was peripheral blood.

Here the CDR3 reads CASSSSGGWDTQYF. The CDR3 DNA is TGTGCCAGCAGCTCAAGCGGGGGCTGGGATACGCAGTATTTT. The chain is built from TRBV7-2 and TRBJ2-3; 8 nucleotides match TRBD2. V lost 4 bases, J lost 6 bases, and 6 bases stayed unmatched. This CDR3 is 14 amino acids long. The germline V gene has CDR1 SGHTA and CDR2 FQGNSA.